This is a list of T cell receptor beta chains from one sample in a study of response to subunit inactivated influenza vaccine. TCRdb analysed the RT-PCR reads with MiXCR anew, one entry per CDR3 protein. Among some 190,000 distinct CDR3 sequences listed, approximately 15% were seen once. This specimen was CD8+ T cells sorted from PBMCs, taken less than 6 days after vaccination. These receptors were obtained from a man between 50 and 59 years old who received an inactivated influenza vaccine. Each CDR3 is given with its conserved first and last residue. A D gene is named only where the DNA matches it firmly. Clone size is not always given. Where it is, it says once, few, many or a class for expanded clones.

v_gene	abundance	j_gene	d_gene	CDR3nt	CDR3aa
TRBV5-5	NA	TRBJ2-2	NA	TGTGCCAGCAGCCCCCGGGTCTCGTTGGCCGGGGAGCTGTTTTTT	CASSPRVSLAGELFF
TRBV11-2	NA	TRBJ2-7	NA	TGTGCCAGCAGCTTATCAAGGGAGCAGTACTTC	CASSLSREQYF
TRBV2	many	TRBJ1-2	TRBD1	TGTGCCAGCAGCGGGGGACAGTCCTATGGCTACACCTTC	CASSGGQSYGYTF
TRBV7-9	NA	TRBJ2-1	TRBD2	TGTGCCAGCAGCTTAGTGGTAGCGGGGCAGGAGCAGTTCTTC	CASSLVVAGQEQFF
TRBV6-2/TRBV6-3	few	TRBJ1-1	TRBD1	TGTGCCAGCAGTTACGCCAGGACAGGGTTTGAAGCTTTCTTT	CASSYARTGFEAFF
TRBV7-9	once	TRBJ2-5	TRBD1	TGTGCCAGCAGCTTAGAGACAGGGCGTCAAGAGACCCAGTACTTC	CASSLETGRQETQYF
TRBV4-3	few	TRBJ2-1	TRBD2	TGCGCCAGCAGCCAAGATCCCGCTAGCGGGGTATACAATGAGCAGTTCTTC	CASSQDPASGVYNEQFF
TRBV10-3	few	TRBJ2-5	TRBD1	TGTGCCATCATCTGGGCAGGGGGCTATTGGCGGGGCCAAGAGACCCAGTACTTC	CAIIWAGGYWRGQETQYF
TRBV28	NA	TRBJ2-7	TRBD1	TGTGCCAGCAGCTTGCCCCTTAGGACAGGGCGAAGCTCCTACGAGCAGTACTTC	CASSLPLRTGRSSYEQYF
TRBV13	few	TRBJ2-7	TRBD2	TGTGCCAGCAGCTTAGCTAGCGGGTCCTCCTACGAGCAGTACTTC	CASSLASGSSYEQYF
TRBV14	few	TRBJ2-4	NA	TGTGCCAGCAGCCAGGTAGAATGGGACATTCAGTACTTC	CASSQVEWDIQYF
TRBV28	NA	TRBJ1-2	NA	TGTGCCAGCAGTTTATACACGGGGCCCCATGGCTACACCTTC	CASSLYTGPHGYTF
TRBV28	few	TRBJ2-7	NA	TGTGCCAGCAGTTTAACCGGGAAGAGGACCGAGCAGTACTTC	CASSLTGKRTEQYF
TRBV19	NA	TRBJ2-7	NA	TGTGCCAGTAGTATGCAGGACCTCTCCTACGAGCAGTACTTC	CASSMQDLSYEQYF
TRBV27	NA	TRBJ2-3	TRBD2	TGTGCCAGCAGTTTAATTCTAGCGGGAGTGGGGACAGATACGCAGTATTTT	CASSLILAGVGTDTQYF
TRBV25-1	NA	TRBJ2-3	NA	TGTGCCAGCAGTGAACACACAGATACGCAGTATTTT	CASSEHTDTQYF
TRBV3-1	NA	TRBJ2-5	NA	TGTGCCAGCAGCCAAGATTCCGGACTACAAGAGACCCAGTACTTC	CASSQDSGLQETQYF
TRBV27	few	TRBJ1-1	TRBD1	TGTGCCAGCAGGACCCGACAGGGGTTGAACACTGAAGCTTTCTTT	CASRTRQGLNTEAFF
TRBV5-5	few	TRBJ1-6	TRBD1	TGTGCCAGCAGCTCAGGGGACAGGGGTGTTTCACCCCTCCACTTT	CASSSGDRGVSPLHF
TRBV7-6	many	TRBJ1-6	NA	TGTGCCTCCGGCAGGCTAGATAATTCACCCCTCCACTTT	CASGRLDNSPLHF
TRBV3-1	few	TRBJ2-1	TRBD2	TGTGCCAGCAGCCAAAAACTAGCGGGGGTTGTCAACAATGAGCAGTTCTTC	CASSQKLAGVVNNEQFF
TRBV6-5	few	TRBJ2-1	TRBD1	TGTGCCAGCAGTCCCGGGACAGGACTGTTCTTC	CASSPGTGLFF
TRBV6-2/TRBV6-3	NA	TRBJ2-5	NA	TGTGCCAGCAGTTACGTAGGGGTGGAGACCCAGTACTTC	CASSYVGVETQYF
TRBV28	many	TRBJ1-3	NA	TGTGCCAGCAGTTTACAGGCTCGACTCTCTGGAAACACCATATATTTT	CASSLQARLSGNTIYF
TRBV28	NA	TRBJ2-1	NA	TGTGCCAGCAGTTTCAAAGTGGGGAATGAGCAGTTCTTC	CASSFKVGNEQFF
TRBV19	NA	TRBJ2-7	NA	TGTGCCAGTAGTTACGGAGGTGCCTACGAGCAGTACTTC	CASSYGGAYEQYF
TRBV29-1	NA	TRBJ2-2	NA	TGCAGCGTTGTCACAGGGACGAACACCGGGGAGCTGTTTTTT	CSVVTGTNTGELFF
TRBV6-5	NA	TRBJ2-5	TRBD1	TGTGCCAGCAGTTACGCCCGGGACAGGGGGCGAGAGACCCAGTACTTC	CASSYARDRGRETQYF
TRBV28	NA	TRBJ2-5	NA	TGTGCCAGCAGGACTCCCCCAGGGTCGTTGAGGGAGACCCAGTACTTC	CASRTPPGSLRETQYF
TRBV7-9	many	TRBJ1-5	NA	TGTGCCAGCAGCTTAGGGTCCCAGGGTCGGCATTTT	CASSLGSQGRHF
TRBV12-3/TRBV12-4	NA	TRBJ1-1	NA	TGTGCCAGCACTTCGGGACGGTACACTGAAGCTTTCTTT	CASTSGRYTEAFF